This T cell receptor (beta chain) was sequenced for a study of high-grade serous ovarian cancer treatment subgroups. At the level of the study: Each sample yielded on average roughly 7,400 unique TCR beta rearrangements from approximately 15,000 reads.

This clone appeared once. Its antigen is not known. Study conclusions and caveats: The analyses considered CDR3 and ignored CDR1 and CDR2. Same-patient tumor repertoires overlapped at roughly 0.095 to 0.79; different patients barely overlapped. These tumor repertoires lack spatial information from bulk sequencing.

Profiling relied on immunoSEQ multiplex PCR, and the TCRdb table lists in-frame clones only, not all of them. The table includes several thousand clones, 65% to 85% detected once. Tumor tissue was taken before any definitive surgery or chemotherapy was given. CDR1 and CDR2 from the germline V gene are LNHDA and SQIVND (reference sequence). Trimming left V 6 bases short and J 3 bases short, with 18 bases between. This CDR3 spans 16 amino acids. The rearrangement uses TRBV19 and TRBJ2-1; D might be TRBD2 (7 bases). This TCR derives from a human donor with high-grade serous ovarian cancer. Sequencing was performed on tumor tissue. The DNA of the CDR3 is TGTGCCAGTAGCCCGCTCCCGGGGGGCCTCTACAATGAGCAGTTCTTC. Encoded protein: CASSPLPGGLYNEQFF.